A single sample is the source of the 22 T cell receptor beta chains below, sequenced in a study of shared clonotypes between healthy human individuals. Positive CCR7 selection of CD45RO-negative cells yielded the naive CD8 cells, and terminally differentiated effector memory CD45RA+ cells were excluded. Sequencing used immunoSEQ multiplex PCR; TCRdb keeps in-frame clones, though not all of them. This sample has about 2.2 million clones, with approximately 94% found just once. The sequenced material came from naive CD8+ T cells from PBMCs. Every receptor here comes from a young man in good health. Some clones in this sample may be carry-over from other donors' samples.

CDR3 DNA: TGTGCCAGCAGCCATACTAGCGAATACAATGAGCAGTTCTTC. The encoded protein is CASSHTSEYNEQFF. V gene TRBV4-2 combines with J gene TRBJ2-1; 7 positions agree with TRBD2. The germline V gene has CDR1 LGHNA and CDR2 YNFKEQ. The CDR3 is 14 residues long. V gave up 3 bases and J gave up 4 bases; unmatched junction bases: 3.

The V and J genes are TRBV28 and TRBJ1-4; no clear D. CDR1 is MDHEN and CDR2 is SYDVKM in the germline V gene. Trimming cost V 7 bases and J 0 bases, with 6 bases left between them. There are 13 residues in the CDR3. The CDR3 spells CASTISTNEKLFF. In nucleotides, the CDR3 is TGTGCCAGCACAATTTCAACTAATGAAAAACTGTTTTTT.

J is TRBJ1-1 and V is TRBV7-9; tentatively, D is TRBD1 (5 bases). Trimming removed 6 bases from V and 6 bases from J, with 11 bases in between. Germline loops: CDR1 SEHNR, CDR2 FQNEAQ (reference sequence). The CDR3 loop spans 12 amino acids. The CDR3 region has the DNA TGTGCCAGCAGGGGGGGACTGCCTGAAGCTTTCTTT. The encoded protein is CASRGGLPEAFF.

The rearrangement uses TRBV21-1 and TRBJ2-7; the table's D call TRBD2 went unverified against the DNA. TRBV21-1 is marked as a pseudogene. The CDR3 is made up of 16 amino acids. The DNA of the CDR3 is TGTGCCAGCAGCAAGTTCGAGTGGAGATCGGGAAACGAGCAGTACTTC. It specifies CASSKFEWRSGNEQYF.

The rearrangement links TRBV29-1 to TRBJ2-3; the D gene is possibly TRBD1 (5 bases). The germline V gene encodes CDR1 SQVTM and CDR2 ANQGSEA. The CDR3 sequence is 16 residues long. V was shortened by 4 bases and J by 6 bases, with 23 bases between the two germline ends. The DNA of the CDR3 is TGCAGCGTTGCCCCGCGGCAGGGAAGGATCACGGATACGCAGTATTTT. It encodes CSVAPRQGRITDTQYF.

This clone was picked up one time. The chain carries TRBV9 and TRBJ2-1, with 7 bases identical to TRBD2. With V trimmed by 2 bases and J by 13 bases, 9 bases remained unmatched. Looked up from germline, CDR1 is SGDLS and CDR2 is YYNGEE. The CDR3 consists of 13 residues. The CDR3 DNA sequence: TGTGCCAGCAGCGTGGTTTTCGCGGGAGACCAGTTCTTC. It translates to CASSVVFAGDQFF.

With regard to this clone: Other DNA sequences of this sample code for an identical CDR3. The CDR3 spells CASSDLRLAGGETQYF. In DNA form, the CDR3 reads TGTGCCAGCAGTGATCTTAGGCTAGCGGGAGGAGAGACCCAGTACTTC. This chain joins TRBV2 and TRBJ2-5, with 11 bases matching TRBD2. Germline loops: CDR1 SNHLY, CDR2 FYNNEI. This CDR3 region has 16 residues. Trimming cost V 3 bases and J 4 bases; bases outside gene matches: 7.

The chain recombines TRBV28 with TRBJ2-7; TRBD2 matches at 8 bases. The CDR3 totals 16 residues. CDR1 is MDHEN and CDR2 is SYDVKM in the germline V gene. V lost 6 bases, J lost 5 bases, and 15 bases stayed unmatched. CDR3 sequence reads: CASSLRGSGAEHEQYF. The CDR3 DNA is TGTGCCAGCAGCCTTAGAGGTAGCGGGGCCGAGCACGAGCAGTACTTC. The complete variable domain, with remaining parts taken from reference TRBV28 and TRBJ2-7, reads DVKVTQSSRYLVKRTGEKVFLECVQDMDHENMFWYRQDPGLGLRLIYFSYDVKMKEKGDIPEGYSVSREKKERFSLILESASTNQTSMYLCASSLRGSGAEHEQYFGPGTRLTVT.

Points on this clone: Other DNA sequences of this sample code for an identical CDR3. The chain has TRBV2 and TRBJ2-3, with D unresolved. V was cut by 3 bases and J by 0 bases, with 10 bases left in between. The CDR3 runs 15 residues. CDR1 is SNHLY, CDR2 FYNNEI, per germline. The CDR3 sequence is CASSEGFSSTDTQYF. The CDR3 DNA is TGTGCCAGCAGTGAGGGGTTCTCTAGCACAGATACGCAGTATTTT.

The chain uses TRBV4-1 and TRBJ2-7; TRBD1 is a possible D gene (5 bases). Looked up from germline, CDR1 is MGHRA and CDR2 is YSYEKL. Trimming cost V 0 bases and J 4 bases, with 10 bases left between them. The CDR3 sequence is 14 residues long. CDR3 DNA sequence: TGCGCCAGCAGCCAAGAGCAGGGCCGATACGAGCAGTACTTC. It specifies CASSQEQGRYEQYF.

The gene calls are TRBV2 and TRBJ2-2, with a weak D call TRBD2 (5 bases). The CDR3 runs 17 residues. The V end lost 2 bases, the J end lost 2 bases, and 15 bases lay between the germline ends. Germline V gives CDR1 SNHLY, CDR2 FYNNEI. The CDR3 loop reads CASSEPEDFTNTGELFF. The CDR3 DNA sequence: TGTGCCAGCAGTGAACCAGAGGACTTCACCAACACCGGGGAGCTGTTTTTT.

This clone was seen just once. Other nucleotide sequences in the sample specify the same CDR3. The chain couples TRBV5-1 to TRBJ2-7; 9 positions agree with TRBD1. J gave up 2 bases and V 1 base, and 1 base lay outside the gene matches. The germline CDR1 and CDR2 sequences are SGHRS and YFSETQ. The CDR3 has 14 amino acids. The CDR3 reads CASSLRTGAYEQYF. CDR3 DNA: TGCGCCAGCAGCTTGAGGACAGGGGCCTACGAGCAGTACTTC.

The chain employs TRBV13 and TRBJ2-1; 8 nucleotides agree with TRBD2. The CDR3 is 15 residues long. The germline V gene encodes CDR1 PRHDT and CDR2 FYEKMQ (reference sequence). Trimming cost V 3 bases and J 7 bases; bases outside gene matches: 8. The CDR3 sequence is CASSFREGPVNEQFF. The CDR3 DNA follows: TGTGCCAGCAGCTTCCGGGAGGGCCCCGTAAATGAGCAGTTCTTC. The variable domain in full, completed from reference TRBV13 and TRBJ2-1, reads AAGVIQSPRHLIKEKRETATLKCYPIPRHDTVYWYQQGPGQDPQFLISFYEKMQSDKGSIPDRFSAQQFSDYHSELNMSSLELGDSALYFCASSFREGPVNEQFFGPGTRLTVL.

The chain has TRBV7-2 and TRBJ1-2; D perhaps matches TRBD1 (5 bases). V shed 5 bases and J shed 4 bases, with 17 bases lying between them. Germline values: CDR1 SGHTA, CDR2 FQGNSA. The CDR3 totals 15 residues. The CDR3: CASSPGAGLGYGYTF. In nucleotides, the CDR3 is TGTGCCAGCAGCCCCGGGGCAGGGTTGGGCTATGGCTACACCTTC.

This chain uses TRBV4-2 with TRBJ2-3, with 9 bases fitting TRBD2. The CDR3 consists of 21 residues. V was clipped by 0 bases and J by 3 bases; unmatched bases: 19. Germline V gene data show CDR1 as LGHNA and CDR2 as YNFKEQ. The CDR3 bases are TGTGCCAGCAGCCAAGATCTTATGGGGGTTGCGGGAGGGCCCGCGACAGATACGCAGTATTTT. Its protein product is CASSQDLMGVAGGPATDTQYF.

The table lists this clone with a count of one. The rearrangement joins TRBV13 to TRBJ2-7; TRBD2 is a possible D gene (6 bases). The CDR3 covers 15 residues. Germline V gene data show CDR1 as PRHDT and CDR2 as FYEKMQ (reference sequence). Trimming stripped 3 bases from V and 6 bases from J, with 18 bases between. For the CDR3, the DNA is TGTGCCAGCAGCTTCGCCACTAGCTCGAGGTTCGAGCAGTACTTC. This translates into CASSFATSSRFEQYF.

This clone was counted a few times. The chain uses TRBV10-3 and TRBJ2-2; 13 bases match TRBD2. V lost 10 bases, J lost 6 bases, and 5 bases stayed unmatched. This CDR3 contains 14 residues. Germline V gene lookup returns CDR1 ENHRY and CDR2 SYGVKD. The CDR3 sequence: CATLTSGRAGELFF. Written as DNA, the CDR3 is TGTGCCACCCTCACTAGCGGGAGGGCCGGGGAGCTGTTTTTT.

The CDR3: CSVEDREREGREQYF. The CDR3 DNA reads TGCAGCGTTGAAGATCGGGAGCGGGAGGGCCGCGAGCAGTACTTC. The chain is built from TRBV29-1 and TRBJ2-7, with TRBD2 matching over 10 bases. The germline V gene has CDR1 SQVTM and CDR2 ANQGSEA. This CDR3 is 15 amino acids long. J lost 6 bases, V lost 0 bases, and 8 bases had no gene match.

This chain links TRBV30 with TRBJ2-2; either TRBD1 or TRBD2 may fit D (5 bases each). The germline V and J ends were trimmed by 3 bases and 1 base, with 12 bases remaining between them. CDR1 and CDR2 from the germline V gene are GTSNPN and SVGIG (reference sequence). This CDR3 is built from 15 residues. The CDR3 region is CAWRGRGLNTGELFF. CDR3 nucleotides: TGTGCCTGGAGAGGTCGGGGCTTGAACACCGGGGAGCTGTTTTTT.

This chain uses TRBV29-1 with TRBJ2-1; no definite D call. The V and J ends lost 4 bases and 10 bases respectively, with 8 bases between them. Germline CDR1 reads SQVTM; CDR2 reads ANQGSEA. The CDR3 contains 10 residues. CDR3 coding DNA: TGCAGCGTTGTCACTCAGGAGCAGTTCTTC. This codes for CSVVTQEQFF.

This clone came up once. The genes are TRBV30 and TRBJ2-6; D is unclear. The CDR3 has 15 residues. CDR1 and CDR2 (germline): GTSNPN, SVGIG (reference sequence). Between the trimmed V and J ends, which lost 3 bases and 4 bases, there was a span of 13 bases. CDR3 in amino acids: CAWRKPHQGANVLTF. In nucleotides, the CDR3 is TGTGCCTGGAGAAAGCCGCATCAGGGGGCCAACGTCCTGACTTTC. The full variable domain, rest sourced from reference TRBV30 and TRBJ2-6, is SQTIHQWPATLVQPVGSPLSLECTVEGTSNPNLYWYRQAAGRGLQLLFYSVGIGQISSEVPQNLSASRPQDRQFILSSKKLLLSDSGFYLCAWRKPHQGANVLTFGAGSRLTVL.

The chain links TRBV10-3 to TRBJ2-3; TRBD1 aligns across 7 bases. V was pared by 2 bases and J by 2 bases, with 4 bases of the junction left unmatched. The germline V gene encodes CDR1 ENHRY and CDR2 SYGVKD. The CDR3 covers 15 residues. As DNA, the CDR3 is TGTGCCATCAGTGAGGCGACAGGGTACACAGATACGCAGTATTTT. Amino acid sequence: CAISEATGYTDTQYF.